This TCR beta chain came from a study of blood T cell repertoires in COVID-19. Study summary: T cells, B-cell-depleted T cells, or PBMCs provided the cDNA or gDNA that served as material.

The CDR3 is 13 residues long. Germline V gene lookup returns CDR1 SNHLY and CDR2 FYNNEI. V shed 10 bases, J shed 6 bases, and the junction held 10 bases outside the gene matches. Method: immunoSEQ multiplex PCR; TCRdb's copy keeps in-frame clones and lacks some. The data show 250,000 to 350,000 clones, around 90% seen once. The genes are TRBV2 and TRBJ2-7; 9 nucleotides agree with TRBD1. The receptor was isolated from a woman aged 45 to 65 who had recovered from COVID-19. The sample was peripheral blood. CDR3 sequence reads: CAISGTGKSEQYF. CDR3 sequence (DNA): TGTGCCATCTCAGGGACAGGGAAGTCCGAGCAGTACTTC.